Listed below are T cell receptor beta chains from one sample, sequenced in a study of T cell changes during pregnancy in multiple sclerosis. Assay used: immunoSEQ multiplex PCR; TCRdb lists only in-frame clones, some missing. The repertoire consists of about 13,000 clones, with 85% to 90% occurring once and the leading ten covering 8.7%. Sequenced material: CD8+ T cells from peripheral blood mononuclear cells, taken in the first trimester of pregnancy. The receptors shown here come from a female donor with multiple sclerosis, enrolled in a pregnancy study. The CDR3 runs from the conserved cysteine through the conserved F or W. Each record gives: CDR3 DNA, CDR3 protein, clone size, D gene, CDR3 length, J gene, V gene. The D gene is left open where the match is weak. Clone size is stated in some rows and not others, as once, few, many or a class when expanded.

TGTGCCAGCAGCGTATCCGGGAACCCGTACAATGAGCAGTTCTTC	CASSVSGNPYNEQFF	.	.	15	TRBJ2-1	TRBV9
TGTGCCACCCCTGGACAGGGAGATAATTCACCCCTCCACTTT	CATPGQGDNSPLHF	.	TRBD1	14	TRBJ1-6	TRBV7-9
TGTGCCAGCTTCTCCGGGACTCGGACTGAAAAACTGTTTTTT	CASFSGTRTEKLFF	large	.	14	TRBJ1-4	TRBV18
TGTGCCAGCAGTGAAATTCCCGCGGTTTCCTACGAGCAGTACTTC	CASSEIPAVSYEQYF	.	.	15	TRBJ2-7	TRBV6-1
TGTGCCAGCAGCGTCGGCGGACTGGCCGGGGAGCTGTTTTTT	CASSVGGLAGELFF	.	.	14	TRBJ2-2	TRBV9
TGTGCCAGCAGTGACTCGACAGTGGCGCCCAATGAGCAGTTCTTC	CASSDSTVAPNEQFF	.	.	15	TRBJ2-1	TRBV6-4
TGCGCCAGCAGCTGGTCAGGGGGAACTGAAGCTTTCTTT	CASSWSGGTEAFF	.	TRBD1	13	TRBJ1-1	TRBV5-1
TGTGCCTGGAGTCCCACTTCCCCGGGGTGGGGTGTCGTGAACACTGAAGCTTTCTTT	CAWSPTSPGWGVVNTEAFF	.	.	19	TRBJ1-1	TRBV30
TGTGCCAGCAGTGGGACAGGTTCTTCCACAGATACGCAGTATTTT	CASSGTGSSTDTQYF	.	TRBD1	15	TRBJ2-3	TRBV6-4
TGTGCCAGTAGCACTACAGGGAGCACAGATACGCAGTATTTT	CASSTTGSTDTQYF	.	.	14	TRBJ2-3	TRBV19
TGTGCCAGCAGCTTAGGTCGTAATAATTCACCCCTCCACTTT	CASSLGRNNSPLHF	.	.	14	TRBJ1-6	TRBV11-2
TGTGCCAGCAGCTGGGAACAGGGGGCAACTAATGAAAAACTGTTTTTT	CASSWEQGATNEKLFF	.	TRBD1	16	TRBJ1-4	TRBV5-8
TGTGCCAGCAGTGATTGGATAGCGGCTTTCACAGATACGCAGTATTTT	CASSDWIAAFTDTQYF	.	.	16	TRBJ2-3	TRBV2
TGTGCCAGTAGTATAGATCGGGACAGAAAGAGCCAGTACTTC	CASSIDRDRKSQYF	.	TRBD1	14	TRBJ2-5	TRBV19
TGCGCCAGCAGCCTTGGACAGGGGGCAAGCGGCTACACCTTC	CASSLGQGASGYTF	once	TRBD1	14	TRBJ1-2	TRBV4-1
TGTGCCAGCTGTGCTGCGAGCGGGGGAAGGAATGAGCAGTTCTTC	CASCAASGGRNEQFF	.	TRBD2	15	TRBJ2-1	TRBV13
TGTGCCAGCAGCCGGGGACTTTTAGAGACCCAGTACTTC	CASSRGLLETQYF	.	.	13	TRBJ2-5	TRBV11-3
TGTGCCTGGGGAGAAGCGGGAACTAGCACAGATACGCAGTATTTT	CAWGEAGTSTDTQYF	.	TRBD2	15	TRBJ2-3	TRBV30
TGTGCCAGCATCCAGCCGGGACAGGGGGCGTTGGCCCTCCACTTT	CASIQPGQGALALHF	once	TRBD1	15	TRBJ1-6	TRBV6-6
TGCAGCCCAGGGTATGGCTACACCTTC	CSPGYGYTF	.	.	9	TRBJ1-2	TRBV20-1
TGTGCCAGCAGCTCTGACAGGGTAGTATCCGATGAGCAGTTCTTC	CASSSDRVVSDEQFF	few	TRBD1	15	TRBJ2-1	TRBV7-8
TGTGCCAGCAGCTTGGGGGGCGGGGGGACGAATGAGCAGTTCTTC	CASSLGGGGTNEQFF	.	TRBD2	15	TRBJ2-1	TRBV27
TGTGCCAGTAGTATAGATCCCATGAACACTGAAGCTTTCTTT	CASSIDPMNTEAFF	.	.	14	TRBJ1-1	TRBV19
TGTGCCAGCAGTGACTCCGCAGGGGGCGCAGATACGCAGTATTTT	CASSDSAGGADTQYF	.	TRBD1	15	TRBJ2-3	TRBV6-4
TGTGCCAGTAGTATAGACAGGGGGTACACTGAAGCTTTCTTT	CASSIDRGYTEAFF	.	TRBD1	14	TRBJ1-1	TRBV19
TGTGCCAGCGCTGGGACGGGACTCACAACAGATACGCAGTATTTT	CASAGTGLTTDTQYF	.	.	15	TRBJ2-3	TRBV2
TGTGCCAGCAGCGCCCCTCCTGCGGACGAGCAGTACTTC	CASSAPPADEQYF	.	.	13	TRBJ2-7	TRBV9
TGTGCCACCAGCAGAGGGGAGGGCTCCTACGAGCAGTACTTC	CATSRGEGSYEQYF	.	TRBD2	14	TRBJ2-7	TRBV15
TGTGCCAGCAGCTTACGGCGGGGGATTAGGAATGAGCAGTTCTTC	CASSLRRGIRNEQFF	.	TRBD2	15	TRBJ2-1	TRBV7-2
TGTGCCATCAGTGAGCCGGGGGGGCACTACAATGAGCAGTTCTTC	CAISEPGGHYNEQFF	large	TRBD2	15	TRBJ2-1	TRBV10-3
TGTGCCAGCTGGGACAGGGGCTCCTACGAGCAGTACTTC	CASWDRGSYEQYF	.	TRBD1	13	TRBJ2-7	TRBV28
TGTGCCAGCAGCCCCGGGACAGGGAATGAAAAACTGTTTTTT	CASSPGTGNEKLFF	.	TRBD1	14	TRBJ1-4	TRBV7-9
TGTGCCAGCAGCGAATCTCCAGGGGGCTACACCTTC	CASSESPGGYTF	once	.	12	TRBJ1-2	TRBV5-4
TGTGCCAGCAGTGAAGAGGGGTCCTACAATGAGCAGTTCTTC	CASSEEGSYNEQFF	.	.	14	TRBJ2-1	TRBV2
TGTGCCAGCAGCTTTGGAGGGTACAATGAGCAGTTCTTC	CASSFGGYNEQFF	.	.	13	TRBJ2-1	TRBV11-2
TGCGCCACCGGGGACAGAAACCAAGAGACCCAGTACTTC	CATGDRNQETQYF	.	TRBD1	13	TRBJ2-5	TRBV5-1